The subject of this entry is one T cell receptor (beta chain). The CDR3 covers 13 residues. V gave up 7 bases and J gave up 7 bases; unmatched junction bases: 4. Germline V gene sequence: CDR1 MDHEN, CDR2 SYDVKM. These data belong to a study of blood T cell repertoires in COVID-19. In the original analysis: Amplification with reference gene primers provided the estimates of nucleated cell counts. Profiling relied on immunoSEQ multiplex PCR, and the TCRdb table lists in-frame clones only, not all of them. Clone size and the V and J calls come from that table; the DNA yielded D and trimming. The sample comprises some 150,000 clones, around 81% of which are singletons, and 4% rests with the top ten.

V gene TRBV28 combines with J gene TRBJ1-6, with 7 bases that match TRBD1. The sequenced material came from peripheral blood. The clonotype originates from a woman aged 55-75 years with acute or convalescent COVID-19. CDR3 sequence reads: CASTGTANSPLHF. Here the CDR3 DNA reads TGTGCCAGCACCGGGACAGCCAATTCACCCCTCCACTTT.